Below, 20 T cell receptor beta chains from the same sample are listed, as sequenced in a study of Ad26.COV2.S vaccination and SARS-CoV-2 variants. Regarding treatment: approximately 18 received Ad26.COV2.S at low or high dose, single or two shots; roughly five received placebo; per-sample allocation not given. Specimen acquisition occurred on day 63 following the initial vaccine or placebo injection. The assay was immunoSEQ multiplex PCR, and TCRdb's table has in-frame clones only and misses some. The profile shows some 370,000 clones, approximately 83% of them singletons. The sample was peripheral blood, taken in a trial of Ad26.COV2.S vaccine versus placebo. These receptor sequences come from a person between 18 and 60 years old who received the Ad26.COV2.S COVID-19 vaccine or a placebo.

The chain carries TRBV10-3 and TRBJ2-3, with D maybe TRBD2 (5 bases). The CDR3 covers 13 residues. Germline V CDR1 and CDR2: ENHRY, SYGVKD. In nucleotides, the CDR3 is TGTGCAAGCGGCTCCTCTAGCACAGATACGCAGTATTTT. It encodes CASGSSSTDTQYF.

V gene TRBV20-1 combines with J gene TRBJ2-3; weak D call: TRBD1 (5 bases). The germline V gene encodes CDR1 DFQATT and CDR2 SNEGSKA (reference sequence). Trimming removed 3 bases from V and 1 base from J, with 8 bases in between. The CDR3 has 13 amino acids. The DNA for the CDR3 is TGCAGTGCTAGTCTAGGGGGCACAGATACGCAGTATTTT. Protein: CSASLGGTDTQYF.

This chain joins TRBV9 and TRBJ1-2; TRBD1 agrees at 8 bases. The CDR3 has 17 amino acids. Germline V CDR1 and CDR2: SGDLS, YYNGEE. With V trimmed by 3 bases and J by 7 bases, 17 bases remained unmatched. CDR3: CASSAFEGTGFLSGYTF. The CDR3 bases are TGTGCCAGCAGCGCATTTGAGGGGACAGGATTCCTAAGTGGCTACACCTTC. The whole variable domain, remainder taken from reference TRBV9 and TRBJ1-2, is DSGVTQTPKHLITATGQRVTLRCSPRSGDLSVYWYQQSLDQGLQFLIQYYNGEERAKGNILERFSAQQFPDLHSELNLSSLELGDSALYFCASSAFEGTGFLSGYTFGSGTRLTVV.

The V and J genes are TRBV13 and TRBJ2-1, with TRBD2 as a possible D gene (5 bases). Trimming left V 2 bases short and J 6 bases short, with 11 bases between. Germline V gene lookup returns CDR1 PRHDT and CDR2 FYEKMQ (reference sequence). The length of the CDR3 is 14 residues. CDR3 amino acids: CASSLRGLSNEQFF. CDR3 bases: TGTGCCAGCAGCTTACGAGGGCTTAGCAATGAGCAGTTCTTC.

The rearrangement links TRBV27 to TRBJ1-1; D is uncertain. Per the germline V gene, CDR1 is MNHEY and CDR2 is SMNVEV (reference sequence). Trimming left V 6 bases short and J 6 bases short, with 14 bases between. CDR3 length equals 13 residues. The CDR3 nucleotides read TGTGCCAGCAGATTAGGCAGCGGCGCTGAAGCTTTCTTT. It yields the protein CASRLGSGAEAFF.

CDR3 loop: CASSAEGSTYNEQFF. CDR3 DNA sequence: TGTGCCAGCAGCGCCGAGGGTAGCACCTACAATGAGCAGTTCTTC. The chain combines TRBV9 with TRBJ2-1, with TRBD2 as a possible D gene (5 bases). Trimming took 3 bases from V and 2 from J, leaving 12 bases between them. Germline V lookup: CDR1 SGDLS, CDR2 YYNGEE. CDR3 size: 15 residues.

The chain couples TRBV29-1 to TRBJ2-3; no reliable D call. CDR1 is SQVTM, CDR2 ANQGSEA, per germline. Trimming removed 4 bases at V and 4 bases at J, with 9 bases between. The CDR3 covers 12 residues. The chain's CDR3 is CSVVGNSDTQYF. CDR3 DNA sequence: TGCAGCGTTGTAGGGAATTCAGATACGCAGTATTTT.

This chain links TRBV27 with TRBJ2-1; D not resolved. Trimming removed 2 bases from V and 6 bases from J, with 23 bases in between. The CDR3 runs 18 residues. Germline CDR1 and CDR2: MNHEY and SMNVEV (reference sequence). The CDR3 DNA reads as TGTGCCAGCAGTTTACCCCCCGGATTCTCCTCCCAGGTCAATGAGCAGTTCTTC. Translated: CASSLPPGFSSQVNEQFF.

DNA for the CDR3: TGCAGCGCCCTTTCAGGCACTGAAGCTTTCTTT. It is translated as CSALSGTEAFF. V is TRBV29-1 and J is TRBJ1-1; no clear D gene. Trimming stripped 7 bases from V and 4 bases from J, with 10 bases between. CDR1 and CDR2 (germline): SQVTM, ANQGSEA. The CDR3 extends over 11 amino acids.

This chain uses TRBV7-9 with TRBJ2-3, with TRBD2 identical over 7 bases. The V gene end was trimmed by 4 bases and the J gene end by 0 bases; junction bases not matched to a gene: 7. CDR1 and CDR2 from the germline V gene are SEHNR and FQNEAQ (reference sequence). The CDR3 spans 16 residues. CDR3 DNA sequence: TGTGCCAGCAGCTCGGGGGAGGGGATTAGCACAGATACGCAGTATTTT. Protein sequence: CASSSGEGISTDTQYF. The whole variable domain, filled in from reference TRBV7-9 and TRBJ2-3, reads DTGVSQNPRHKITKRGQNVTFRCDPISEHNRLYWYRQTLGQGPEFLTYFQNEAQLEKSRLLSDRFSAERPKGSFSTLEIQRTEQGDSAMYLCASSSGEGISTDTQYFGPGTRLTVL.

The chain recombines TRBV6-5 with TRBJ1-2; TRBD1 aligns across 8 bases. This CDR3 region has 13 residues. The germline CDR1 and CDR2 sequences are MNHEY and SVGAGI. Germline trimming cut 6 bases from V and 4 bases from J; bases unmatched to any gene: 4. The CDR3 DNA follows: TGTGCCAGCAGAAACAGGGGGACCTATGGCTACACCTTC. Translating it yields CASRNRGTYGYTF.

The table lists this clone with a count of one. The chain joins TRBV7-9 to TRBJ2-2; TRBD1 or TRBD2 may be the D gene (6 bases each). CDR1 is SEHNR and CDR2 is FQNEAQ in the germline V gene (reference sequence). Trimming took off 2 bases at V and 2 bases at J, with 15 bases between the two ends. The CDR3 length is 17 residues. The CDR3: CASSLRGALRNTGELFF. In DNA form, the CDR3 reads TGTGCCAGCAGCTTAAGGGGGGCTTTGAGAAACACCGGGGAGCTGTTTTTT.

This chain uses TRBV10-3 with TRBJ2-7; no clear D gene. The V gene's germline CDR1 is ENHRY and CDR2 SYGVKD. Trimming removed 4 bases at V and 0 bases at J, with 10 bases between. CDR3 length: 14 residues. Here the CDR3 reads CAISVRVSSYEQYF. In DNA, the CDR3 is TGTGCCATCAGTGTCCGGGTAAGCTCCTACGAGCAGTACTTC.

The CDR3 DNA follows: TGCGCCAGCAGCCACAGGGATATGAACACTGAAGCTTTCTTT. Its protein is CASSHRDMNTEAFF. The gene calls are TRBV4-3 and TRBJ1-1; D is possibly TRBD1 (5 bases). The germline gives CDR1 LGHNA, CDR2 YSLEER. The CDR3 totals 14 residues. The V end was cut by 3 bases, the J end by 0 bases, with 8 bases between.

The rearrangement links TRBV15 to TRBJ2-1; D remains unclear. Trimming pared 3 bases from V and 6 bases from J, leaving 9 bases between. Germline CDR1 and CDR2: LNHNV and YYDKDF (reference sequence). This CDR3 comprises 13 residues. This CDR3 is CATSRDQGNEQFF. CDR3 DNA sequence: TGTGCCACCAGCAGGGATCAAGGCAATGAGCAGTTCTTC. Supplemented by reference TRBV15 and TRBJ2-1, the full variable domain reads DAMVIQNPRYQVTQFGKPVTLSCSQTLNHNVMYWYQQKSSQAPKLLFHYYDKDFNNEADTPDNFQSRRPNTSFCFLDIRSPGLGDTAMYLCATSRDQGNEQFFGPGTRLTVL.

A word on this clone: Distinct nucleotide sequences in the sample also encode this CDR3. This chain's CDR3 is CASSVEGGRSGANVLTF. The DNA for the CDR3 is TGTGCCAGCAGCGTAGAGGGCGGTCGCTCTGGGGCCAACGTCCTGACTTTC. V and J are TRBV9 and TRBJ2-6, with D uncertain. Germline-derived CDR1 and CDR2 are SGDLS and YYNGEE. Trimming stripped 0 bases from V and 0 bases from J, with 10 bases between. The CDR3 is made up of 17 amino acids.

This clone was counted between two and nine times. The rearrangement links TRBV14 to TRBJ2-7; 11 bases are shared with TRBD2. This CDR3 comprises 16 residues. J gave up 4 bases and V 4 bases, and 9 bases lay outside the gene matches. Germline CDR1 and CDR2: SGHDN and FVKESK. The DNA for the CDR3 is TGTGCCAGCAGCCCCCAAATACTAGCGGGAGCGTACGAGCAGTACTTC. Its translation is CASSPQILAGAYEQYF.

The CDR3 sequence is CASSGRDRDSGANVLTF. CDR3 bases: TGTGCCAGCAGCGGAAGGGACAGAGACTCTGGGGCCAACGTCCTGACTTTC. This sequence joins TRBV21-1 and TRBJ2-6; the table's D call of TRBD1 was not tested on the DNA. TRBV21-1 is recorded as a pseudogene. CDR3 length: 17 residues.

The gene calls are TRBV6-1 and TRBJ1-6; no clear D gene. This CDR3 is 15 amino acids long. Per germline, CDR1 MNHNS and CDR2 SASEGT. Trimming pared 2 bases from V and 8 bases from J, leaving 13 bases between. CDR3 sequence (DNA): TGTGCCAGCAGTGAATGGATACGGTGGGATTCACCCCTCCACTTT. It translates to CASSEWIRWDSPLHF.

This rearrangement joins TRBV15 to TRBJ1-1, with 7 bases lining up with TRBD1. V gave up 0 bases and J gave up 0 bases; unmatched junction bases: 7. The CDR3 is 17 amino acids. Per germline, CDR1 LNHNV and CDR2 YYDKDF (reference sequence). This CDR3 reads CATSREAGGAMNTEAFF. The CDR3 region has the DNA TGTGCCACCAGCAGAGAGGCAGGGGGAGCCATGAACACTGAAGCTTTCTTT.